One sample yielded the 18 T cell receptor beta chains listed below, sequenced in a study of control samples from healthy donors and cancer patients. TCRdb's table, derived via immunoSEQ multiplex PCR, lists solely in-frame clones and lacks some. The repertoire holds 350,000 to 450,000 clones, with about nine tenths as singletons. Sequencing was performed on PBMCs. The receptor source for this set is a middle-aged man with head and neck cancer.

V usage is TRBV28 and J usage is TRBJ1-2; D is ambiguous. Per germline, CDR1 MDHEN and CDR2 SYDVKM. This CDR3 is built from 13 residues. Trimming cost V 10 bases and J 3 bases, with 15 bases left between them. The CDR3 DNA reads as TGTGCCACCTTAGTCCTGGGCGACTATGGCTACACCTTC. It codes for CATLVLGDYGYTF.

This chain links TRBV9 with TRBJ1-1, with 8 nucleotides matching TRBD1. V was clipped by 3 bases and J by 1 base; unmatched bases: 8. The CDR3 is 16 residues long. Looked up from germline, CDR1 is SGDLS and CDR2 is YYNGEE. CDR3 sequence: CASSGHLGQENTEAFF. The DNA of the CDR3 is TGTGCCAGCAGCGGACACTTGGGACAGGAGAACACTGAAGCTTTCTTT. Based on the CDR3 plus reference TRBV9 and TRBJ1-1, the full variable domain is DSGVTQTPKHLITATGQRVTLRCSPRSGDLSVYWYQQSLDQGLQFLIQYYNGEERAKGNILERFSAQQFPDLHSELNLSSLELGDSALYFCASSGHLGQENTEAFFGQGTRLTVV.

This clone has a single count. The chain combines TRBV6-6 with TRBJ1-1; 8 bases map to TRBD1. The CDR3 length is 15 residues. Per the germline V gene, CDR1 is MNHNY and CDR2 is SVGAGI (reference sequence). V dropped 0 bases and J dropped 4; count of bases not matched to a gene: 4. In DNA form, the CDR3 reads TGTGCCAGCAGTTACTCATTTGGGACAGGCACTGAAGCTTTCTTT. It specifies CASSYSFGTGTEAFF.

The chain carries TRBV6-5 and TRBJ1-5; D gene unclear. V lost 2 bases and J 6 bases, leaving 11 bases between the germline ends. The germline V gene has CDR1 MNHEY and CDR2 SVGAGI. The CDR3 sequence is 14 residues long. The CDR3 sequence is CASSYKGGCQPQHF. Here the CDR3 DNA reads TGTGCCAGCAGTTACAAGGGAGGGTGTCAGCCCCAGCATTTT.

V gene TRBV11-2 combines with J gene TRBJ2-2, with D unclear. CDR3 length equals 15 residues. The V end lost 4 bases, the J end lost 6 bases, and 15 bases lay between the germline ends. CDR1 SGHAT and CDR2 FQNNGV come from the germline V gene. CDR3 DNA: TGTGCCAGCAGCTACGCTCCGGTAAACCCCGGGGAGCTGTTTTTT. It codes for CASSYAPVNPGELFF.

V is TRBV5-1 and J is TRBJ2-7; possible D gene TRBD1, 5 bases. The CDR3 covers 15 residues. The germline V gene encodes CDR1 SGHRS and CDR2 YFSETQ. Trimming pared 0 bases from V and 2 bases from J, leaving 12 bases between. This CDR3 reads CASSLGLDRTYEQYF. The CDR3 nucleotides are TGCGCCAGCAGCTTGGGTTTAGACAGAACCTACGAGCAGTACTTC.

This sequence joins TRBV9 and TRBJ2-1, with 11 positions matching TRBD2. Looked up from germline, CDR1 is SGDLS and CDR2 is YYNGEE. The length of the CDR3 is 15 residues. The ends lost 0 bases at V and 9 bases at J; junction bases unmatched: 5. CDR3 sequence (DNA): TGTGCCAGCAGCGTAGGGCTAGCGGGAGGTGGTGAGCAGTTCTTC. It yields the protein CASSVGLAGGGEQFF.

This chain connects TRBV5-6 to TRBJ1-2; tentatively, D is TRBD1 (6 bases). V lost 4 bases to trimming and J lost 0 bases, with 16 bases between them. The germline gives CDR1 SGHDT, CDR2 YYEEEE. CDR3 size: 16 residues. The CDR3 here is CASSRGQGKANYGYTF. In DNA, the CDR3 is TGTGCCAGCAGCCGGGGGCAGGGAAAAGCTAACTATGGCTACACCTTC.

This chain uses TRBV28 with TRBJ1-4; D is perhaps TRBD1 (5 bases). Trimming took 1 base from V and 3 from J, leaving 12 bases between them. The germline V gene has CDR1 MDHEN and CDR2 SYDVKM. CDR3 length equals 16 residues. CDR3 region: CASSLSKGRANEKLFF. CDR3 sequence (DNA): TGTGCCAGCAGTTTATCTAAGGGACGCGCTAATGAAAAACTGTTTTTT.

This chain connects TRBV19 to TRBJ1-4, with D unresolved. Germline V gives CDR1 LNHDA, CDR2 SQIVND (reference sequence). With 2 bases removed from V and 0 bases from J, the gap between germline ends came to 4 bases. The CDR3 has 14 amino acids. The CDR3 loop is CASSILPTNEKLFF. The CDR3 coding sequence is TGTGCCAGTAGTATACTCCCAACTAATGAAAAACTGTTTTTT.

The genes are TRBV19 and TRBJ2-5; D gene uncertain. Between the trimmed V and J ends, which lost 4 bases and 3 bases, there was a span of 12 bases. Looked up from germline, CDR1 is LNHDA and CDR2 is SQIVND (reference sequence). The CDR3 has 14 residues. CDR3 in DNA: TGTGCCAGTAGTACGACGACTTCGGAAGAGACCCAGTACTTC. It encodes CASSTTTSEETQYF.

This clone occurred a few times. The chain is built from TRBV7-6 and TRBJ1-5; D is undetermined. The CDR3 has 18 residues. Germline V lookup: CDR1 SGHVS, CDR2 FNYEAQ. Trimming shortened V by 1 base and J by 0 bases, and 16 bases separated the two germline ends. CDR3 residues: CASSLGNPVFYSNQPQHF. The CDR3, as DNA: TGTGCCAGCAGCTTAGGGAACCCGGTGTTCTATAGCAATCAGCCCCAGCATTTT.

The chain recombines TRBV3-1 (or the pseudogene TRBV3-2) with TRBJ2-2; 12 positions agree with TRBD1. The V segment lost 4 bases and the J segment 7 bases; nucleotides outside the gene matches: 7. Per germline, CDR1 LGHDT and CDR2 YNNKEL (reference sequence). The CDR3 length is 16 residues. The DNA for the CDR3 is TGTGCCAGCAGCCGACCCGGGACAGGGGGCTTCGGGGAGCTGTTTTTT. Amino acid sequence: CASSRPGTGGFGELFF.

This clone was seen a single time. The chain is built from TRBV30 and TRBJ1-4; D call uncertain. Trimming took off 7 bases at V and 2 bases at J, with 26 bases between the two ends. Germline CDR1 GTSNPN, CDR2 SVGIG (reference sequence). CDR3 size: 18 residues. CDR3 nucleotides: TGTGCCTCGAGCCTCCGATTCGGTTCTATGGCTACTAATGAAAAACTGTTTTTT. Translating gives CASSLRFGSMATNEKLFF. The variable domain in full, completed from reference TRBV30 and TRBJ1-4, reads SQTIHQWPATLVQPVGSPLSLECTVEGTSNPNLYWYRQAAGRGLQLLFYSVGIGQISSEVPQNLSASRPQDRQFILSSKKLLLSDSGFYLCASSLRFGSMATNEKLFFGSGTQLSVL.

As to this clone: Compared with germline, one end of the junction differs, possibly owing to a read error. The genes are TRBV12-3 or TRBV12-4 and TRBJ2-1; 7 bases are a match to TRBD1. This CDR3 has 11 amino acids. CDR3 bases: TGTGCCAGCAGTTCCACAGGGGTTAGGGTCTTC. This codes for CASSSTGVRVF.

The chain combines TRBV12-5 with TRBJ2-7; 7 bases agree with TRBD1. There are 14 residues in the CDR3. CDR1 is LGHNT, CDR2 FRNRAP, per germline. Trimming took 2 bases from V and 0 from J; bases not matched to a gene: 1. DNA of the CDR3: TGTGCTAGTGGTTTGCGACAGGGCTCCTACGAGCAGTACTTC. Protein: CASGLRQGSYEQYF.

This sequence joins TRBV30 and TRBJ1-1; no definite D call. The ends were cut back, 0 bases at V and 0 bases at J, with 14 bases in the middle. Germline lookup yields CDR1 GTSNPN and CDR2 SVGIG (reference sequence). The CDR3 is made up of 16 amino acids. The CDR3 sequence: CAWSVTGTWVNTEAFF. In DNA, the CDR3 is TGTGCCTGGAGTGTAACGGGCACGTGGGTGAACACTGAAGCTTTCTTT.

This rearrangement joins TRBV11-2 to TRBJ2-2; maybe TRBD2 (5 bases). Germline CDR1 reads SGHAT; CDR2 reads FQNNGV. Trimming stripped 5 bases from V and 3 bases from J, with 13 bases between. The CDR3 spans 15 residues. The DNA of the CDR3 is TGTGCCAGCAGCCCCACGTCGGGGTACACCGGGGAGCTGTTTTTT. This encodes CASSPTSGYTGELFF.